The 14 T cell receptor beta chains presented below share a single source sample, sequenced in a study of identical twins. TCRdb analysed the 5' RACE reads with MiXCR anew, one entry per CDR3 protein. The profile shows 690,000 or so distinct CDR3 sequences, 5.5% to 6.5% of them singletons. The material sequenced was naive T cells sorted from blood. Receptors originate from a man between 18 and 29 years old in good health.

J is TRBJ2-3 and V is TRBV20-1; TRBD2 agrees at 7 bases. CDR3 length: 14 residues. The germline CDR1 and CDR2 sequences are DFQATT and SNEGSKA (reference sequence). V shed 4 bases, J shed 5 bases, and the junction held 9 bases outside the gene matches. The CDR3 protein is CSATKGLSGDTQYF. CDR3 nucleotide sequence: TGCAGTGCTACTAAGGGACTATCGGGAGATACGCAGTATTTT.

This clonotype was counted between two and nine times. The V and J genes are TRBV18 and TRBJ2-1, with TRBD2 matching 11 bases. V trimming: 6 bases; J trimming: 6 bases; junction bases outside the gene matches: 7. This CDR3 is 15 amino acids long. The germline V gene encodes CDR1 KGHSH and CDR2 LQKENI. DNA of the CDR3: TGTGCCAGCTCCCCCCCGGGACTAGCGGCCAATGAGCAGTTCTTC. Protein: CASSPPGLAANEQFF.

This clonotype showed up many times. This chain uses TRBV5-1 with TRBJ2-5, with 10 positions matching TRBD2. The CDR3 has 13 residues. V trimming: 9 bases; J trimming: 5 bases; junction bases outside the gene matches: 7. The V gene's germline CDR1 is SGHRS and CDR2 YFSETQ. The CDR3: CATSAGGPETQYF. The CDR3 DNA reads as TGCGCCACCTCAGCGGGAGGGCCGGAGACCCAGTACTTC.

V and J are TRBV18 and TRBJ2-5, with a weak D call TRBD1 (7 bases). V shed 3 bases and J shed 2 bases, with 13 bases lying between them. CDR1 KGHSH and CDR2 LQKENI come from the germline V gene. The CDR3 is 15 amino acids. The CDR3 coding sequence is TGTGCCAGCTCACCGGCAGGGGGGAAGCAAGAGACCCAGTACTTC. Protein: CASSPAGGKQETQYF.

This chain joins TRBV7-9 and TRBJ2-1; D is undetermined. The CDR3 loop spans 12 amino acids. The V gene lost 5 bases and the J gene lost 10 bases, with 12 bases spanning the gap. CDR1 and CDR2 (germline): SEHNR, FQNEAQ (reference sequence). CDR3: CASSLIFGEQFF. The CDR3, as DNA: TGTGCCAGCAGCCTTATTTTTGGCGAGCAGTTCTTC.

CDR3 bases: TGTGCCAGCTCACCGAGGGGTTGGACGGAGACCCAGTACTTC. Residues: CASSPRGWTETQYF. This chain links TRBV18 with TRBJ2-5; either TRBD1 or TRBD2 may fit D (5 bases each). Trimming stripped 3 bases from V and 5 bases from J, with 13 bases between. From germline, CDR1 is KGHSH and CDR2 LQKENI. This CDR3 has 14 amino acids.

This clonotype was seen repeatedly, ten times or more. This chain links TRBV20-1 with TRBJ2-1; TRBD2 agrees at 13 bases. The germline V gene encodes CDR1 DFQATT and CDR2 SNEGSKA (reference sequence). With V trimmed by 3 bases and J by 10 bases, 12 bases remained unmatched. This CDR3 is built from 16 residues. The CDR3 coding sequence is TGCAGTGCTAGGTCCGGTCGGACTAGCGGGAGTGGGGAGCAGTTCTTC. Its protein product is CSARSGRTSGSGEQFF.

As regards this clonotype: This sequence may be a read error, since a much larger clone differs from it by one base. This sequence joins TRBV12-5 and TRBJ2-1; tentative D call: TRBD2 (7 bases). CDR1 and CDR2 (germline): LGHNT, FRNRAP. The CDR3 length is 19 residues. This CDR3 is CASGLVLGGGTGSYNEKFF. DNA of the CDR3: TGTGCTAGTGGTTTGGTACTTGGGGGGGGCACCGGGTCCTACAATGAGAAGTTCTTC.

V usage is TRBV29-1 and J usage is TRBJ2-1, with 13 bases matching TRBD2. The CDR3 length is 16 residues. Per germline, CDR1 SQVTM and CDR2 ANQGSEA. V dropped 5 bases and J dropped 3; count of bases not matched to a gene: 7. The CDR3 here is CSVTGLAGAGYNEQFF. The CDR3 coding sequence is TGCAGCGTTACCGGACTAGCGGGAGCGGGCTACAATGAGCAGTTCTTC.

This clonotype showed up many times. The chain combines TRBV12-3 or TRBV12-4 with TRBJ2-1; a weak D match, TRBD2 (5 bases). V lost 6 bases to trimming and J lost 6 bases, with 9 bases between them. The CDR3 extends over 12 amino acids. The CDR3 spells CASREGFNEQFF. The CDR3 region has the DNA TGTGCCAGCAGAGAGGGCTTCAATGAGCAGTTCTTC.

This clonotype was observed a few times. This rearrangement joins TRBV7-9 to TRBJ2-7, with 8 positions matching TRBD1. The CDR3 runs to 16 residues. CDR1 and CDR2 (germline): SEHNR, FQNEAQ (reference sequence). The V gene end was trimmed by 5 bases and the J gene end by 6 bases; junction bases not matched to a gene: 15. DNA for the CDR3: TGTGCCAGCAGCGGCCCCAGACAGGGGTCCACGGGCGAGCAGTACTTC. It yields the protein CASSGPRQGSTGEQYF.

V is TRBV29-1 and J is TRBJ1-1, with D unclear. V was clipped by 7 bases and J by 1 base, with 10 bases between them. There are 12 residues in the CDR3. Looked up from germline, CDR1 is SQVTM and CDR2 is ANQGSEA. The DNA for the CDR3 is TGCAGCGCGGTTGAAGGGAACACTGAAGCTTTCTTT. This codes for CSAVEGNTEAFF.

This clonotype has ten or more counts. The chain has TRBV27 and TRBJ2-7; the match to TRBD2 covers 13 bases. Germline V lookup: CDR1 MNHEY, CDR2 SMNVEV (reference sequence). Unmatched junction bases numbered 3, after V lost 7 bases and J lost 3 bases. The CDR3 loop spans 14 amino acids. CDR3 coding DNA: TGTGCCAGCATTTGGACTAGCGGGAGCTACGAGCAGTACGTC. It specifies CASIWTSGSYEQYV.

The chain is built from TRBV7-9 and TRBJ1-2, with D perhaps TRBD1 (5 bases). CDR1 SEHNR and CDR2 FQNEAQ come from the germline V gene (reference sequence). This CDR3 has 13 amino acids. Trimming pared 3 bases from V and 7 bases from J, leaving 12 bases between. CDR3 loop: CASSFLRAGGYTF. Written as DNA, the CDR3 is TGTGCCAGCAGCTTCCTCAGGGCCGGTGGCTACACCTTC.